This T cell receptor beta chain was captured in a study of T cell responses to AZD1222 COVID-19 vaccine. Study-wide results and caveats: Sampling that yielded the repertoires occurred only after the peak T cell response. Among spike-specific TCRs, nearly half reportedly target unmutated variant regions. Females made up more of the donors, who were largely white British, and clonal diversity may have come out too low.

Worth noting for this clone: Its antigen remains unknown.

Clones were read by immunoSEQ multiplex PCR, and TCRdb kept only the in-frame ones, dropping some. The sample holds 130,000 to 150,000 clones, around 88% seen once. Germline V gene sequence: CDR1 MNHEY, CDR2 SVGEGT. This CDR3 has 18 residues. V trimming: 2 bases; J trimming: 4 bases; junction bases outside the gene matches: 10. This chain uses TRBV6-2 or TRBV6-3 with TRBJ2-1; 11 bases are shared with TRBD2. This TCR derives from an adult in good health. The specimen was peripheral blood, collected on day 0 of AZD1222 vaccination. CDR3 nucleotide sequence: TGTGCCAGCAGTTACGTCCTAGCGGGGGGCCCCCGTTACAATGAGCAGTTCTTC. Amino acid sequence: CASSYVLAGGPRYNEQFF.